Listed here are 9 T cell receptor beta chains from one sample, sequenced in a study of blood T cell repertoires in COVID-19. Clones were read by immunoSEQ multiplex PCR, and TCRdb kept only the in-frame ones, dropping some. Of 350,000 or so clones listed, around 90% are singletons. The specimen sequenced was peripheral blood. These receptors were taken from a man between 18 and 29 years old with active or convalescent COVID-19.

The chain links TRBV7-2 to TRBJ1-3; no clear D gene. CDR3 length: 14 residues. CDR1 and CDR2 from the germline V gene are SGHTA and FQGNSA. V lost 1 base and J lost 2, with 6 bases in between. CDR3 in amino acids: CASSLDYAGNTIYF. The CDR3 DNA reads TGTGCCAGCAGCTTAGACTATGCTGGAAACACCATATATTTT.

The chain links TRBV2 to TRBJ1-2; 12 nucleotides align to TRBD1. CDR3 length: 16 residues. The ends lost 3 bases at V and 4 bases at J; junction bases unmatched: 6. CDR1 is SNHLY and CDR2 is FYNNEI in the germline V gene. The CDR3 nucleotides are TGTGCCAGCAGTGAGGGACAGGGGGCGGCGGGCTATGGCTACACCTTC. Its protein product is CASSEGQGAAGYGYTF.

The count of this clone is one. Written as DNA, the CDR3 is TGTGCCTGGAGTAGAGGGGCAGTGGGCGGGAAGCCCCAGCATTTT. Protein: CAWSRGAVGGKPQHF. V is TRBV30 and J is TRBJ1-5, with D perhaps matching TRBD1 (5 bases). Per the germline V gene, CDR1 is GTSNPN and CDR2 is SVGIG (reference sequence). V lost 2 bases, J lost 8 bases, and 19 bases lay in between. There are 15 residues in the CDR3.

This clone was seen a single time. The chain is built from TRBV7-3 and TRBJ2-5; D might be TRBD1 (8 bases). CDR1 and CDR2 (germline): SGHTA, FQGTGA. V lost 4 bases and J 5 bases, leaving 14 bases between the germline ends. The CDR3 totals 14 residues. CDR3 nucleotides: TGTGCCAGCAGCTCCGGACAGGGAGGGGAGACCCAGTACTTC. It yields the protein CASSSGQGGETQYF. The full variable domain, in which reference TRBV7-3 and TRBJ2-5 provide the parts outside the CDR3, is GAGVSQTPSNKVTEKGKYVELRCDPISGHTALYWYRQSLGQGPEFLIYFQGTGAADDSGLPNDRFFAVRPEGSVSTLKIQRTERGDSAVYLCASSSGQGGETQYFGPGTRLLVL.

This chain links TRBV7-2 with TRBJ2-7; 8 bases line up with TRBD2. The germline V gene has CDR1 SGHTA and CDR2 FQGNSA. The CDR3 runs 13 residues. V shed 7 bases, J shed 3 bases, and the junction held 5 bases outside the gene matches. The CDR3 DNA reads TGTGCCAGCAAGTCCAGCGGGGGCTACGAGCAGTACTTC. Amino acid sequence: CASKSSGGYEQYF.

This clone came up a few times. V and J are TRBV29-1 and TRBJ1-2; possibly TRBD1 for D (5 bases). The CDR3 runs to 12 residues. CDR1 SQVTM and CDR2 ANQGSEA come from the germline V gene. V was pared by 5 bases and J by 8 bases, with 15 bases between. CDR3 coding DNA: TGCAGCGTTAGCGAGGGGACTCGAGGCTACACCTTC. As protein: CSVSEGTRGYTF.

The chain is built from TRBV3-1 (or the pseudogene TRBV3-2) and TRBJ1-5; D gene unclear. Germline CDR1 is LGHDT and CDR2 is YNNKEL (reference sequence). The CDR3 has 14 residues. Trimming pared 0 bases from V and 4 bases from J, leaving 7 bases between. DNA for the CDR3: TGTGCCAGCAGCCAAGATCTCGGGAATCAGCCCCAGCATTTT. It is translated as CASSQDLGNQPQHF.

The chain has TRBV9 and TRBJ2-1; 10 bases are a match to TRBD2. The CDR3 sequence is 15 residues long. V shed 4 bases, J shed 6 bases, and the junction held 7 bases outside the gene matches. CDR1 and CDR2 (germline): SGDLS, YYNGEE. The DNA for the CDR3 is TGTGCCAGCAGCTTAAGCGGGGGGGCCCGCAATGAGCAGTTCTTC. Its translation: CASSLSGGARNEQFF.

V gene TRBV25-1 combines with J gene TRBJ2-3; 11 bases are shared with TRBD2. The length of the CDR3 is 16 residues. Trimming cost V 4 bases and J 2 bases; bases outside gene matches: 5. Looked up from germline, CDR1 is MGHDK and CDR2 is SYGVNS. CDR3 DNA sequence: TGTGCCAGCAGTGCGGGACTAGCGGAGACCACAGATACGCAGTATTTT. Its translation is CASSAGLAETTDTQYF.